The sequence of this T cell receptor (beta chain) was determined in a study of T-cell reconstitution after alpha-beta-depleted transplantation in children. V gave up 5 bases and J gave up 5 bases; unmatched junction bases: 3. CDR3 length: 12 residues. CDR1 is WSHSY and CDR2 is SAAADI in the germline V gene. There are many counts of this clonotype. The target antigen is unknown. Using unique molecular identifiers, the investigators prepared the TCRbeta library. MiXCR, applied by TCRdb to the PCR reads, yields one record per CDR3 protein. The data hold 670,000 or so distinct CDR3 sequences, with about an eighth observed a single time. Study findings and constraints: Newly produced T cells mostly provided counts and TCRbeta diversity after one year, as hyperexpanded clones declined. Several hundred expanded graft clones reportedly gave rise to the alpha-beta T cells present about two months after transplant. From surviving recipient T cells and thymic progenitors came the high day-60 TCRbeta diversity observed in some patients.

This clonotype was sampled from a girl aged 2-10 years with congenital amegakaryocytic thrombocytopenia, due to receive a stem cell transplant. The source material was PBMCs, sampled before TCRalphabeta/CD19-depleted stem cell transplant. The chain uses TRBV10-2 and TRBJ2-7; 7 nucleotides align to TRBD1. The CDR3 spells CASSYDRDEQYF. DNA of the CDR3: TGCGCCAGCAGTTACGACAGGGACGAGCAGTACTTC.